A selection of T cell receptor beta chains follows, all from one sample in a study of T cell responses to AZD1222 COVID-19 vaccine. Sequenced by immunoSEQ multiplex PCR; TCRdb stores in-frame clones only, minus some. Among 150,000 to 170,000 clones listed, roughly nine tenths were seen once. This specimen consisted of peripheral blood, obtained on day 0 of MenACWY control vaccination. These TCRs come from an adult in good health. The CDR3 runs from the conserved cysteine through the conserved F or W. Size is omitted from some rows. Given values are once, few, many or a class for expanded clones.

size: -
V: TRBV3-1/TRBV3-2
length: 16
CDR3: CASSQEKWGADSPLHF

size: -
V: TRBV27
length: 15
CDR3: CASSFLPRQENEQFF

size: -
V: TRBV28
length: 13
CDR3: CASRPQGTDTQYF

size: -
V: TRBV27
length: 14
CDR3: CASRTGGAGSGYTF

size: -
V: TRBV5-1
length: 19
CDR3: CASSTPLAGGPYGTDTQYF

size: -
V: TRBV24-1
length: 14
CDR3: CATEAGASQETQYF

size: -
V: TRBV19
length: 14
CDR3: CASSRDRDGLEAFF

size: once
V: TRBV3-1/TRBV3-2
length: 16
CDR3: CASSRPGTGSSYEQYF

size: -
V: TRBV4-2
length: 12
CDR3: CASSPHKGKLFF

size: few
V: TRBV25-1
length: 16
CDR3: CASSPRRGRRADTQYF

size: -
V: TRBV10-3
length: 13
CDR3: CAISDRGPTEAFF

size: -
V: TRBV29-1
length: 13
CDR3: CSVELESTDTQYF

size: -
V: TRBV19
length: 13
CDR3: CASGRGPNTEAFF

size: -
V: TRBV28
length: 12
CDR3: CASSPNWGEQFF

size: -
V: TRBV5-1
length: 14
CDR3: CASSLDSPNQPQHF

size: -
V: TRBV10-2
length: 16
CDR3: CASSSGQGVETYGYTF

size: once
V: TRBV19
length: 13
CDR3: CASSGQGNSPLHF

size: once
V: TRBV28
length: 12
CDR3: CASSPHTYGYTF

size: -
V: TRBV4-3
length: 14
CDR3: CASSQDLVGSTQYF

size: once
V: TRBV6-4
length: 14
CDR3: CASSPTGANTEAFF

size: -
V: TRBV24-1
length: 16
CDR3: CATSDLGQGNTGELFF

size: -
V: TRBV7-8
length: 17
CDR3: CASSWGLAGGYYNEQFF

size: -
V: TRBV9
length: 14
CDR3: CASSARGYPRGYTF

size: -
V: TRBV7-9
length: 14
CDR3: CASSLVPSTDTQYF

size: -
V: TRBV11-2
length: 14
CDR3: CASSLDEGNGEQFF

size: -
V: TRBV20-1
length: 14
CDR3: CSASSGYGNQPQHF

size: -
V: TRBV15
length: 13
CDR3: CATSRDPRQGAFF

size: -
V: TRBV6-6
length: 14
CDR3: CASSYSLDSDTQYF

size: few
V: TRBV7-2
length: 15
CDR3: CASSPRSLMNTEAFF

size: -
V: TRBV6-5
length: 14
CDR3: CASNPGGKGTEAFF

size: -
V: TRBV6-6
length: 16
CDR3: CASSRRRGQSNSPLHF

size: once
V: TRBV3-1/TRBV3-2
length: 15
CDR3: CASSQSQGSGSPLHF

size: few
V: TRBV5-1
length: 15
CDR3: CASSPNAGQSYEQYF

size: once
V: TRBV6-2/TRBV6-3
length: 12
CDR3: CASSYSGDGYTF

size: -
V: TRBV18
length: 14
CDR3: CASSEQVSNQPQHF

size: -
V: TRBV11-2
length: 16
CDR3: CASQNPGQGAGDTQYF

size: once
V: TRBV3-1/TRBV3-2
length: 13
CDR3: CASLRQGWTEAFF

size: -
V: TRBV4-3
length: 12
CDR3: CASSQGGSPLHF

size: once
V: TRBV6-6
length: 12
CDR3: CASSPVNTEAFF

size: -
V: TRBV2
length: 16
CDR3: CASSEEAGASGNTIYF

size: -
V: TRBV25-1
length: 17
CDR3: CASSPGLDRSSYHTQYF

size: -
V: TRBV7-9
length: 14
CDR3: CASSSGQGGGGPLF

size: -
V: TRBV27
length: 13
CDR3: CASSLLNTGELFF

size: -
V: TRBV27
length: 14
CDR3: CAIRTSGGTGELFF

size: -
V: TRBV19
length: 18
CDR3: CASSQGLAGTTQQETQYF

size: -
V: TRBV24-1
length: 17
CDR3: CATSDFLGTGLKTEAFF